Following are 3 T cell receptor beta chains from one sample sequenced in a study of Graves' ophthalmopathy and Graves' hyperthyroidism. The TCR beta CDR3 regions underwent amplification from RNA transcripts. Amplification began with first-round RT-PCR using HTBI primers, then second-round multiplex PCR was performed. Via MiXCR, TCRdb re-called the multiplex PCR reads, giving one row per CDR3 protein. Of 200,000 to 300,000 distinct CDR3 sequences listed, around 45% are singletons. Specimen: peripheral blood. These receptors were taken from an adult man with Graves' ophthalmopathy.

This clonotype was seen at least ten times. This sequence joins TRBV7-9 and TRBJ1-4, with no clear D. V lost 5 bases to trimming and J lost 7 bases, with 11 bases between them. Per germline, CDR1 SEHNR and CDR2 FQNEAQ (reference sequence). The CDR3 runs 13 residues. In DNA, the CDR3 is TGTGCCAGCAGCCTGACACCCCGTGAAAAACTGTTTTTT. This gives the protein CASSLTPREKLFF.

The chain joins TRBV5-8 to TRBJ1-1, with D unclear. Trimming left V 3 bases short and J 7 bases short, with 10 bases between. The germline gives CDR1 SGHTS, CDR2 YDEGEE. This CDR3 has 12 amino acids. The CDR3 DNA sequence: TGTGCCAGCAGCTACATCCACAGTGAAGCTTTCTTT. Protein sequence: CASSYIHSEAFF. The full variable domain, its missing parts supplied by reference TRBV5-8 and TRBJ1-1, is EAGVTQSPTHLIKTRGQQATLRCSPISGHTSVYWYQQALGLGLQFLLWYDEGEERNRGNFPPRFSGRQFPNYSSELNVNALELEDSALYLCASSYIHSEAFFGQGTRLTVV.

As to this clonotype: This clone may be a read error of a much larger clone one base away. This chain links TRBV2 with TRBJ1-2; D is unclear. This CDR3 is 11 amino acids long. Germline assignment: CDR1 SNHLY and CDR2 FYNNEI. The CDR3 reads CAGSVKNGYTF. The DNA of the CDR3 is TGTGCCGGCAGCGTCAAGAACGGCTACACCTTC.